Listed below are T cell receptor beta chains from one sample, sequenced in a study of siplizumab effects on memory and regulatory T cells. TCRdb's table, derived via immunoSEQ multiplex PCR, lists solely in-frame clones and lacks some. The data show tens of thousands of clones, with around 96% seen just once and roughly 0.1% held by the top ten. Specimen: naive CD8+ T cells sorted from blood. The receptors here all came from a human donor in good health. Both conserved end residues are part of each CDR3. A D gene is named only where the DNA matches it firmly. Size is omitted from some rows. Given values are once, few, many or a class for expanded clones.

clone size	V gene	J gene	D gene	CDR3 DNA	CDR3 protein
once	TRBV5-1	TRBJ2-3	TRBD2	TGCGCCAGCGGTCCCGGGGGGGCTTACACAGATACGCAGTATTTT	CASGPGGAYTDTQYF
NA	TRBV5-6	TRBJ2-7	NA	TGTGCCAGCAGCTCAACCGACAACCGGCACGAGCAGTACTTC	CASSSTDNRHEQYF
NA	TRBV5-1	TRBJ2-1	TRBD2	TGCGCCAGCAGCTTTGGTAGCGGGGTAGGGAATGAGCAGTTCTTC	CASSFGSGVGNEQFF
NA	TRBV9	TRBJ2-1	TRBD2	TGTGCCAGCAGCGGACACACTAGCGGGGGGGCCTATGAGCAGTTCTTC	CASSGHTSGGAYEQFF
NA	TRBV9	TRBJ2-2	NA	TGTGCCAGCAGCGCCAAGAGCTCCACCGGGGAGCTGTTTTTT	CASSAKSSTGELFF
NA	TRBV2	TRBJ2-1	NA	TGTGCCAGCGCGGGCGGGGACTCCTACAATGAGCAGTTCTTC	CASAGGDSYNEQFF
NA	TRBV7-3	TRBJ2-7	TRBD1	TGTGCCAGCTCAGGGGGATCCGGCTACGAGCAGTACTTC	CASSGGSGYEQYF
NA	TRBV6-6	TRBJ2-3	NA	TGTGCCACTCGGTACGGAGATACGCAGTATTTT	CATRYGDTQYF
NA	TRBV6-5	TRBJ2-7	NA	TGTGCCAGCAGGACGGAAATCTACGAGCAGTACTTC	CASRTEIYEQYF
NA	TRBV7-9	TRBJ1-3	NA	TGTGCCAGCAGCCCCACCACAGGCAGCTCTGGAAACACCATATATTTT	CASSPTTGSSGNTIYF
NA	TRBV28	TRBJ1-4	NA	TGTGCCAGCAGTTTATCCGGACAGTCTAATGAAAAACTGTTTTTT	CASSLSGQSNEKLFF
NA	TRBV7-3	TRBJ2-3	TRBD2	TGTGCCAGCAGCCCGGGGACTAGCGGGGGCAACACAGATACGCAGTATTTT	CASSPGTSGGNTDTQYF
once	TRBV11-2	TRBJ1-1	NA	TGTGCCAGCAGCCAAAAAGGAATGAACACTGAAGCTTTCTTT	CASSQKGMNTEAFF
NA	TRBV2	TRBJ1-4	NA	TGTGCCAGCAGTGACACAGGCTGGGGTGAAAAACTGTTTTTT	CASSDTGWGEKLFF
NA	TRBV28	TRBJ1-1	NA	TGTGCCAGCAGCATAAACCGAGGGACCTTGAACACTGAAGCTTTCTTT	CASSINRGTLNTEAFF
once	TRBV6-5	TRBJ1-2	NA	TGTGCCAGCAGTTCTCGGGACACTCTGTACTATGGCTACACCTTC	CASSSRDTLYYGYTF
NA	TRBV5-1	TRBJ2-6	NA	TGCGCCAGCAGCTTGGCGTCCGGGGCCAACGTCCTGACTTTC	CASSLASGANVLTF
NA	TRBV9	TRBJ1-3	NA	TGTGCCAGCAGCCCTCCGGGCTCTGGAAACACCATATATTTT	CASSPPGSGNTIYF
NA	TRBV28	TRBJ1-6	NA	TGTACCAGCAGACCGGGGAGTTTTACACCCCTCCACTTT	CTSRPGSFTPLHF
NA	TRBV4-3	TRBJ1-1	NA	TGCGCCAGCAGCCAAGATTACCTCATTATGACTGAAGCTTTCTTT	CASSQDYLIMTEAFF
NA	TRBV9	TRBJ1-1	TRBD1	TGTGCCAGCAGCGTAGGGGACAGCGGTGAAGCTTTCTTT	CASSVGDSGEAFF
NA	TRBV9	TRBJ2-3	NA	TGTGCCAGCGAGGGGGGTTCCACAGATACGCAGTATTTT	CASEGGSTDTQYF
NA	TRBV9	TRBJ1-2	NA	TGTGCCAGCAGCGTCGACGGGACGGGATCATGGGGCTACACCTTC	CASSVDGTGSWGYTF
NA	TRBV28	TRBJ2-7	NA	TGTGCCGGGGGAAATTCCTACGAGCAGTACTTC	CAGGNSYEQYF
NA	TRBV13	TRBJ1-1	TRBD1	TGTGCCAGCAGCGAAAGGACAGGGGGCCTCTTGACTGAAGCTTTCTTT	CASSERTGGLLTEAFF
once	TRBV30	TRBJ1-5	NA	TGTGCCTGGAGAGGAAACTGGCCCCCTCGAAATCAGCCCCAGCATTTT	CAWRGNWPPRNQPQHF
NA	TRBV2	TRBJ2-7	NA	TGTGCCAGCAGTGACCGGGACCTTTTCTCCTACGAGCAGTACTTC	CASSDRDLFSYEQYF
NA	TRBV27	TRBJ2-7	NA	TGTGCCAGCAGTTTTGGCCAAGGCTACGAGCAGTACTTC	CASSFGQGYEQYF
NA	TRBV4-2	TRBJ2-1	NA	TGTGCCAGCAGCCAGCTATCGGACTACAACAATGAGCAGTTCTTC	CASSQLSDYNNEQFF
NA	TRBV14	TRBJ2-6	NA	TGTGCCAGCAGCCAAGTGACGGGACCCCAAGGGGCCAACGTCCTGACTTTC	CASSQVTGPQGANVLTF
NA	TRBV29-1	TRBJ1-4	TRBD1	TGCAGCGTTGAAGTCACGACAGGGACAGGGCGGAATGAAAAACTGTTTTTT	CSVEVTTGTGRNEKLFF